Listed here is a single TCR beta chain. The antigen remains undetermined. The sample comes from a study of cytomegalovirus exposure and HLA in healthy donors. Whole-study findings and limits: The authors excluded some V segments, including TRBV6-2 and TRBV6-3, as indistinguishable. No immune exposure information besides CMV serostatus was available. Most observed TCR sequences were rare, whereas some public TCRs were detected in many donors. There were under 200 TCR beta chains listed as cytomegalovirus-associated.

This PCR relied on a set of 60 Vbeta primers and 13 Jbeta primers. Produced via immunoSEQ multiplex PCR; TCRdb's table is partial and in-frame only. The sample contains about 200,000 clones, approximately 85% of which appear only once. CDR3 length equals 15 residues. Germline trimming cut 8 bases from V and 1 base from J; bases unmatched to any gene: 9. Germline CDR1 is MDHEN and CDR2 is SYDVKM. The sequencing sample was made of PBMCs. V usage is TRBV28 and J usage is TRBJ2-7; 9 nucleotides agree with TRBD1. The TCR originated in a middle-aged woman in good health and CMV-seronegative. CDR3 sequence: CASLTGGAQSYEQYF. The CDR3 nucleotides read TGTGCCAGCCTGACAGGGGGTGCCCAATCCTACGAGCAGTACTTC.